This entry lists 24 T cell receptor beta chains sequenced from one sample in a study of shared clonotypes between healthy human individuals. Repertoires were generated with immunoSEQ multiplex PCR, while TCRdb's copy carries only in-frame clones and drops some. This table has about 490,000 clones, 60% to 85% appearing once. The sample consisted of PBMCs. The source of these receptors is a woman between 40 and 55 years old in good health. Some clones in this sample may be carry-over from other donors' samples.

The J gene is TRBJ2-3, the V gene TRBV6-1; 8 nucleotides match TRBD1. Germline values: CDR1 MNHNS, CDR2 SASEGT. This CDR3 has 12 residues. V gave up 6 bases and J gave up 9 bases; unmatched junction bases: 5. This CDR3 reads CASRSQGETQYF. CDR3 sequence (DNA): TGTGCCAGCAGGTCACAGGGGGAAACGCAGTATTTT.

The chain joins TRBV6-5 to TRBJ2-7; 9 bases map to TRBD1. Germline V gene data show CDR1 as MNHEY and CDR2 as SVGAGI. The CDR3 sequence is 15 residues long. V was clipped by 2 bases and J by 3 bases; unmatched bases: 5. The CDR3 sequence: CASSYRGQGVYEQYF. The CDR3 DNA sequence: TGTGCCAGCAGTTACAGGGGACAGGGAGTCTACGAGCAGTACTTC.

V gene TRBV15 combines with J gene TRBJ2-2; no definite D call. V was trimmed by 0 bases and J by 7 bases, leaving 12 bases between them. CDR3 length equals 15 residues. Germline V gives CDR1 LNHNV, CDR2 YYDKDF (reference sequence). Here the CDR3 reads CATSRDRHGVGELFF. In nucleotides, the CDR3 is TGTGCCACCAGCAGAGACCGGCACGGCGTCGGGGAGCTGTTTTTT.

The rearrangement links TRBV6-5 to TRBJ2-7, with 7 bases that match TRBD2. Per germline, CDR1 MNHEY and CDR2 SVGAGI. The CDR3 extends over 15 amino acids. J gave up 1 base and V 7 bases, and 10 bases lay outside the gene matches. The CDR3 DNA reads TGTGCCAGCAAAACGTCCACTAGCGTTTCCTACGAGCAGTACTTC. Protein sequence: CASKTSTSVSYEQYF.

For this clone: Possible read error: a much larger clone is one base away. Other DNA sequences within the sample encode an identical CDR3. This chain joins TRBV2 and TRBJ2-7; possibly TRBD1 for D (6 bases). Germline CDR1 reads SNHLY; CDR2 reads FYNNEI. The CDR3 has 13 residues. The CDR3 nucleotides read TGCGCCAGCAGTCCCGGACAGACCTACGAGCAGTACTTC. It specifies CASSPGQTYEQYF.

This chain connects TRBV29-1 to TRBJ1-1; possibly TRBD1 for D (6 bases). The V end lost 5 bases, the J end lost 1 base, and 14 bases lay between the germline ends. Germline lookup yields CDR1 SQVTM and CDR2 ANQGSEA. CDR3 length: 14 residues. CDR3 DNA sequence: TGCAGCGTTAGGGGGGGGGCTTGGAACACTGAAGCTTTCTTT. Residues: CSVRGGAWNTEAFF.

In this sample, this clone turned up once. The chain carries TRBV11-2 and TRBJ2-7; D is possibly TRBD2 (6 bases). Trimming took off 5 bases at V and 1 base at J, with 24 bases between the two ends. The CDR3 contains 18 residues. Germline values: CDR1 SGHAT, CDR2 FQNNGV. CDR3 loop: CASSPLRLGRERSYEQYF. The CDR3 DNA reads TGTGCCAGCAGCCCCTTACGCCTCGGGCGGGAAAGGTCCTACGAGCAGTACTTC.

This clone showed up just once. V gene TRBV7-9 combines with J gene TRBJ2-3; 10 nucleotides align to TRBD2. The CDR3 runs 19 residues. Germline values: CDR1 SEHNR, CDR2 FQNEAQ (reference sequence). V lost 0 bases, J lost 0 bases, and 9 bases stayed unmatched. The CDR3 coding sequence is TGTGCCAGCAGCTTAGCGAAATATAGCGGGAGGTCTAGCACAGATACGCAGTATTTT. It translates to CASSLAKYSGRSSTDTQYF.

There are many counts of this clone. The chain links TRBV11-1 to TRBJ2-7, with 13 nucleotides matching TRBD2. The CDR3 spans 16 residues. CDR1 SGHAT and CDR2 FQDESV come from the germline V gene (reference sequence). Trimming took 5 bases from V and 2 from J; bases not matched to a gene: 6. In nucleotides, the CDR3 is TGTGCCAGCAGCCTCACCGGGACTAGCGGGACCTACGAGCAGTACTTC. Translating it yields CASSLTGTSGTYEQYF. The full variable domain, completed using reference TRBV11-1 and TRBJ2-7, is EAEVAQSPRYKITEKSQAVAFWCDPISGHATLYWYRQILGQGPELLVQFQDESVVDDSQLPKDRFSAERLKGVDSTLKIQPAELGDSAMYLCASSLTGTSGTYEQYFGPGTRLTVT.

V gene TRBV27 combines with J gene TRBJ2-2; 7 bases are a match to TRBD1. CDR1 is MNHEY, CDR2 SMNVEV, per germline (reference sequence). The trim removed 6 bases at V and 7 bases at J, leaving 11 bases unmatched. This CDR3 contains 15 residues. CDR3 sequence (DNA): TGTGCCAGCAGAACCGGGACAGCATCCTTCGGGGAGCTGTTTTTT. It specifies CASRTGTASFGELFF.

The chain combines TRBV5-4 with TRBJ1-1; no definite D call. Germline-derived CDR1 and CDR2 are SGHNT and YYREEE (reference sequence). The CDR3 is 14 amino acids. V gave up 9 bases and J gave up 0 bases, with 15 bases separating them. The CDR3 DNA is TGTGCCACCACCTTGGAGTCTATGAACACTGAAGCTTTCTTT. Its protein product is CATTLESMNTEAFF.

Details on this clone: A much larger clone is a single base away; this may be a read error. J is TRBJ2-2 and V is TRBV5-1; D may be TRBD2 (5 bases). CDR1 and CDR2 from the germline V gene are SGHRS and YFSETQ. The CDR3 runs 14 residues. This chain's CDR3 is CASSLAQSTGEPFF. The CDR3 nucleotides read TGCGCCAGCAGCTTGGCACAGAGCACCGGGGAGCCGTTTTTT.

As for this clone: One end of the junction does not line up with germline, which may come from a read error. V and J are TRBV28 and TRBJ1-5; maybe TRBD1 (5 bases). The length of the CDR3 is 12 residues. Per the germline V gene, CDR1 is MDHEN and CDR2 is SYDVKM. Written as DNA, the CDR3 is TGTGCCAGCAGTTTAGGGGTGGGACCCCCGCATTTT. As protein: CASSLGVGPPHF.

The rearrangement uses TRBV6-6 and TRBJ2-1; 8 nucleotides agree with TRBD1. Per germline, CDR1 MNHNY and CDR2 SVGAGI (reference sequence). Trimming removed 5 bases from V and 0 bases from J; junction bases left unmatched: 6. This CDR3 has 16 residues. The CDR3 is CASSAGQESSYNEQFF. In DNA, the CDR3 is TGTGCCAGCAGTGCGGGACAGGAGAGCTCCTACAATGAGCAGTTCTTC.

The genes are TRBV7-9 and TRBJ2-7, with 8 nucleotides matching TRBD2. Trimming took 5 bases from V and 7 from J; bases not matched to a gene: 10. Germline V gives CDR1 SEHNR, CDR2 FQNEAQ (reference sequence). This CDR3 is 14 amino acids long. CDR3 loop: CASSLSGSSKEQYF. DNA for the CDR3: TGTGCCAGCAGCCTAAGCGGGAGTAGTAAGGAGCAGTACTTC.

The rearrangement links TRBV28 to TRBJ1-5; D may be TRBD1 (6 bases). Germline values: CDR1 MDHEN, CDR2 SYDVKM. This CDR3 contains 15 residues. Between the trimmed V and J ends, which lost 5 bases and 8 bases, there was a span of 19 bases. The chain's CDR3 is CASSPLSGARKPQHF. The CDR3 coding sequence is TGTGCCAGCAGTCCGCTTTCAGGGGCGAGAAAGCCCCAGCATTTT.

This chain uses TRBV28 with TRBJ1-5; no firm D call. In germline, CDR1 is MDHEN, CDR2 SYDVKM. The CDR3 sequence is 14 residues long. V shed 3 bases and J shed 2 bases, with 8 bases lying between them. The CDR3 is CASSLRFGNQPQHF. The CDR3 region has the DNA TGTGCCAGCAGTTTGCGGTTTGGCAATCAGCCCCAGCATTTT.

The chain has TRBV10-3 and TRBJ2-7; the match to TRBD2 covers 8 bases. The ends lost 2 bases at V and 0 bases at J; junction bases unmatched: 0. This CDR3 is built from 14 residues. Germline CDR1 reads ENHRY; CDR2 reads SYGVKD. CDR3 region: CAISESGSSYEQYF. CDR3 coding DNA: TGTGCCATCAGTGAGAGCGGGAGCTCCTACGAGCAGTACTTC.

In nucleotides, the CDR3 is TGTGCCTGGTCTGCACGCCCGGGGGGCCTCAACGAGCAGTACTTC. Translating gives CAWSARPGGLNEQYF. The V gene is TRBV30, the J gene TRBJ2-7, with a weak D call TRBD2 (7 bases). The CDR3 has 15 residues. From germline, CDR1 is GTSNPN and CDR2 SVGIG (reference sequence). V was cut by 5 bases and J by 5 bases, with 22 bases left in between.

This clone was seen a handful of times. CDR3 bases: TGCGCCAGCAGCCAACTCCCCTCCCTCCCGGGTCGGGAGGGCAAAAACATTCAGTACTTC. It encodes CASSQLPSLPGREGKNIQYF. The rearrangement links TRBV4-1 to TRBJ2-4; the match to TRBD2 covers 8 bases. CDR1 is MGHRA and CDR2 is YSYEKL in the germline V gene. Germline trimming cut 2 bases from V and 3 bases from J; bases unmatched to any gene: 18. The CDR3 is made up of 20 amino acids.

This clone showed up just once. This chain connects TRBV30 to TRBJ1-1, with a possible D match to TRBD1 (5 bases). The germline V and J ends were trimmed by 1 base and 1 base, with 16 bases remaining between them. Germline V gene lookup returns CDR1 GTSNPN and CDR2 SVGIG (reference sequence). This CDR3 region has 16 residues. The CDR3, as DNA: TGTGCCTGGAGTGGTGATACGCCGGGACCGAACACTGAAGCTTTCTTT. Amino acid sequence: CAWSGDTPGPNTEAFF.

This chain uses TRBV9 with TRBJ2-3; D unresolved. V was shortened by 4 bases and J by 0 bases, with 6 bases between the two germline ends. This CDR3 is 13 amino acids long. Germline lookup yields CDR1 SGDLS and CDR2 YYNGEE. The CDR3: CASSPPSTDTQYF. The CDR3 region has the DNA TGTGCCAGCAGCCCTCCTAGCACAGATACGCAGTATTTT. Full variable domain (outside the CDR3, taken from reference TRBV9 and TRBJ2-3): DSGVTQTPKHLITATGQRVTLRCSPRSGDLSVYWYQQSLDQGLQFLIQYYNGEERAKGNILERFSAQQFPDLHSELNLSSLELGDSALYFCASSPPSTDTQYFGPGTRLTVL.

The J gene is TRBJ2-1, the V gene TRBV6-5; possible D gene TRBD2, 5 bases. Germline CDR1 is MNHEY and CDR2 is SVGAGI. The CDR3 is made up of 15 amino acids. Deletions cut 7 bases from V and 4 bases from J, with 17 bases between. CDR3 coding DNA: TGTGCCAGCACCGCACTAGGAGGAGGTTACAATGAGCAGTTCTTC. Its protein is CASTALGGGYNEQFF.

The table lists this clone with a few counts. Relative to the germline gene, one junction end is altered; a read error may explain this. This chain uses TRBV27 with TRBJ2-7, with TRBD2 matching over 11 bases. The CDR3 length is 13 residues. In germline, CDR1 is MNHEY, CDR2 SMNVEV (reference sequence). DNA for the CDR3: TGTGCCAGCAGTCCACTCTTAGCGGGAGGGCCATTCTTC. Translation gives CASSPLLAGGPFF.